This T cell receptor (beta chain) was captured by sequencing in a study of shared clonotypes between healthy human individuals. The donors were adults (healthy and HIV-negative) with no recent acute infections or vaccinations. Unsorted samples drew genomic DNA from roughly 96 million PBMCs. The protocol was immunoSEQ multiplex PCR, while the TCRdb copy is restricted to in-frame clones and leaves out a portion. The sample carries about 490,000 clones, about 85% recorded once. Study conclusions and caveats: Among donors, the sharing of clonotypes was expected to be influenced by sequencing depth.

A note on this clone: The antigen is not known.

Sequencing was performed on PBMCs. This TCR was sampled from a middle-aged woman in good health. Some clones in this sample may be carry-over from other donors' samples.

CDR3 bases: TGTGCCAGCAGCGTAGTTGGGGGGAACACTGAAGCTTTCTTT. Amino acid sequence: CASSVVGGNTEAFF. This rearrangement joins TRBV9 to TRBJ1-1; tentatively, D is TRBD1 (5 bases). The CDR3 contains 14 residues. Trimming took off 0 bases at V and 1 base at J, with 7 bases between the two ends. The germline gives CDR1 SGDLS, CDR2 YYNGEE.